This T cell receptor beta chain derives from a study of blood T cell repertoires in COVID-19. For the study at large: Samples representing acute and convalescent COVID-19 were sourced from the United States, Italy and Spain. T cells, B-cell-depleted T cells, or PBMCs provided the cDNA or gDNA that served as material.

The germline V and J ends were trimmed by 1 base and 6 bases, with 11 bases remaining between them. Germline V CDR1 and CDR2: SEHNR, FQNEAQ (reference sequence). The CDR3 length is 14 residues. Data came from immunoSEQ multiplex PCR; TCRdb stores just in-frame clones and leaves some out. The sample includes roughly 200,000 clones, roughly 83% of them seen just once. The chain combines TRBV7-9 with TRBJ2-3; D remains ambiguous. The TCR comes from a woman in her thirties or forties with COVID-19, enrolled during active disease. Sequencing used peripheral blood. The CDR3 spells CASSLVGERDTQYF. Written as DNA, the CDR3 is TGTGCCAGCAGCTTAGTGGGTGAGAGGGATACGCAGTATTTT.